The clone carrying this T cell receptor (beta chain) was observed a handful of times. The CDR3 consists of 15 residues. Per germline, CDR1 MGHRA and CDR2 YSYEKL. Unmatched junction bases numbered 7, after V lost 1 base and J lost 6 bases. This specimen comes from a study of blood T cell repertoires in COVID-19. Generated by immunoSEQ multiplex PCR, the TCRdb table keeps only in-frame clones and is missing some. The repertoire holds roughly 130,000 clones, with 79% as singletons. The sequenced material came from peripheral blood. The TCR originated in a man in his fifties or sixties with acute or convalescent COVID-19. The chain carries TRBV4-1 and TRBJ2-3; the match to TRBD1 covers 7 bases. CDR3 region: CASSQVGQSLDTQYF. The CDR3, as DNA: TGCGCCAGCAGCCAAGTGGGACAGAGCTTGGATACGCAGTATTTT.